The 18 T cell receptor beta chains reported below all come from one sample, sequenced in a study of T cell changes during pregnancy in multiple sclerosis. TCRdb's table, derived via immunoSEQ multiplex PCR, lists solely in-frame clones and lacks some. The sample holds 69,000 or so clones, 91% seen once. Specimen: CD4+ T cells from peripheral blood mononuclear cells, collected in the third trimester of pregnancy. The receptors were sampled from a female donor in good health, enrolled as a control in a pregnancy study.

The CDR3 DNA is TGTGCCAGCAGCGTAGACAGGGGGCGGGTTGTCGGCTACACCTTC. It codes for CASSVDRGRVVGYTF. The genes are TRBV7-2 and TRBJ1-2, with TRBD1 identical over 10 bases. The CDR3 contains 15 residues. Losses at the gene ends were 5 bases for V and 8 bases for J; bases not matched to a gene: 11. CDR1 is SGHTA, CDR2 FQGNSA, per germline. Drawing the rest from reference TRBV7-2 and TRBJ1-2, the complete variable domain is GAGVSQSPSNKVTEKGKDVELRCDPISGHTALYWYRQSLGQGLEFLIYFQGNSAPDKSGLPSDRFSAERTGGSVSTLTIQRTQQEDSAVYLCASSVDRGRVVGYTFGSGTRLTVV.

The rearrangement links TRBV2 to TRBJ1-2; D is unresolved. The germline gives CDR1 SNHLY, CDR2 FYNNEI. Trimming left V 1 base short and J 4 bases short, with 10 bases between. The CDR3 is 14 residues long. In DNA, the CDR3 is TGTGCCAGCAGTGAAGGGATGACACCCTATGGCTACACCTTC. Amino acids: CASSEGMTPYGYTF.

V and J are TRBV30 and TRBJ2-6; no clear D gene. The V gene's germline CDR1 is GTSNPN and CDR2 SVGIG (reference sequence). Between the trimmed V and J ends, which lost 7 bases and 2 bases, there was a span of 6 bases. The CDR3 covers 12 residues. The CDR3 coding sequence is TGTGCCTCCTCCCCTGGGGCCAACGTCCTGACTTTC. Translated, it gives CASSPGANVLTF.

V gene TRBV30 combines with J gene TRBJ2-2; 11 nucleotides agree with TRBD2. Per germline, CDR1 GTSNPN and CDR2 SVGIG (reference sequence). This CDR3 is 15 amino acids long. V trimming: 3 bases; J trimming: 3 bases; junction bases outside the gene matches: 3. The CDR3 DNA sequence: TGTGCCTGGAGACTAGCGGGGGTAGACACCGGGGAGCTGTTTTTT. This encodes CAWRLAGVDTGELFF.

The rearrangement links TRBV5-4 to TRBJ2-1; TRBD2 matches 7 bases. Trimming at V came to 6 bases and at J to 8 bases, leaving 8 bases not matched to a gene. The germline gives CDR1 SGHNT, CDR2 YYREEE (reference sequence). The CDR3 spans 13 residues. For the CDR3, the DNA is TGTGCCAGCAATCTGGGAGGGAGGGATGAGCAGTTCTTC. Translated, it gives CASNLGGRDEQFF.

This sequence joins TRBV7-2 and TRBJ2-2, with TRBD2 matching 10 bases. V shed 5 bases and J 5 bases; nucleotides not matched to a gene: 5. The CDR3 extends over 15 amino acids. Per the germline V gene, CDR1 is SGHTA and CDR2 is FQGNSA. CDR3 coding DNA: TGTGCCAGCAGCCACCTAGCGGGGGAGACCGGGGAGCTGTTTTTT. Translating it yields CASSHLAGETGELFF. The full variable domain, with the rest looked up from reference TRBV7-2 and TRBJ2-2, is GAGVSQSPSNKVTEKGKDVELRCDPISGHTALYWYRQSLGQGLEFLIYFQGNSAPDKSGLPSDRFSAERTGGSVSTLTIQRTQQEDSAVYLCASSHLAGETGELFFGEGSRLTVL.

The V call is TRBV27, the J call TRBJ1-5; D might be TRBD1 (6 bases). CDR1 MNHEY and CDR2 SMNVEV come from the germline V gene (reference sequence). The CDR3 sequence is 16 residues long. V lost 2 bases and J lost 5, with 16 bases in between. The CDR3 sequence: CASSLGTQEAHQPQHF. CDR3 in DNA: TGTGCCAGCAGTTTAGGGACACAGGAGGCGCATCAGCCCCAGCATTTT.

The genes are TRBV5-4 and TRBJ2-3; 9 nucleotides line up with TRBD2. Germline CDR1 and CDR2: SGHNT and YYREEE (reference sequence). Losses at the gene ends were 2 bases for V and 5 bases for J; bases not matched to a gene: 9. This CDR3 comprises 16 residues. The CDR3 is CASSLLAGGRGDTQYF. CDR3 DNA sequence: TGTGCCAGCAGCTTACTGGCGGGGGGGCGGGGAGATACGCAGTATTTT. Full variable domain (remainder filled in from reference TRBV5-4 and TRBJ2-3): ETGVTQSPTHLIKTRGQQVTLRCSSQSGHNTVSWYQQALGQGPQFIFQYYREEENGRGNFPPRFSGLQFPNYSSELNVNALELDDSALYLCASSLLAGGRGDTQYFGPGTRLTVL.

This sequence joins TRBV6-5 and TRBJ2-5; maybe TRBD2 (6 bases). Gene TRBJ2-7 matches the end of the DNA better, so the J call may be wrong. The CDR3 runs 16 residues. Germline values: CDR1 MNHEY, CDR2 SVGAGI. CDR3 sequence reads: CASSYYRGSGVFEQYF. CDR3 bases: TGTGCCAGCAGTTACTACCGGGGGTCCGGGGTGTTCGAGCAGTACTTC.

V usage is TRBV19 and J usage is TRBJ2-5, with TRBD1 as a possible D gene (7 bases). Germline values: CDR1 LNHDA, CDR2 SQIVND (reference sequence). V lost 0 bases and J 7 bases, leaving 15 bases between the germline ends. The CDR3 consists of 15 residues. The CDR3 region is CASSIDWRGQATQYF. The CDR3 region has the DNA TGTGCCAGTAGTATAGATTGGAGGGGGCAGGCGACCCAGTACTTC.

This chain uses TRBV27 with TRBJ2-7; TRBD1 might be the D (6 bases). Trimming shortened V by 5 bases and J by 5 bases, and 19 bases separated the two germline ends. The V gene's germline CDR1 is MNHEY and CDR2 SMNVEV (reference sequence). The CDR3 length is 15 residues. The CDR3 reads CASSPLRGAVDEQYF. CDR3 coding DNA: TGTGCCAGCAGTCCCCTCAGGGGCGCGGTTGACGAGCAGTACTTC.

The rearrangement links TRBV4-1 to TRBJ1-1; D remains unclear. The V gene's germline CDR1 is MGHRA and CDR2 YSYEKL. Trimming cost V 0 bases and J 6 bases, with 17 bases left between them. This CDR3 has 16 amino acids. CDR3 DNA: TGCGCCAGCAGCCAAGAACGTGGCAGGAAAAGAGCTGAAGCTTTCTTT. The encoded protein is CASSQERGRKRAEAFF.

CDR3 sequence: CASSIDGTGDYGYTF. The CDR3 DNA sequence: TGTGCCAGTAGTATAGATGGGACAGGGGACTATGGCTACACCTTC. This chain joins TRBV19 and TRBJ1-2; 10 bases map to TRBD1. Germline V lookup: CDR1 LNHDA, CDR2 SQIVND (reference sequence). The V and J ends lost 0 bases and 3 bases, in that order; junction bases with no gene match: 1. The CDR3 sequence is 15 residues long. Combining the CDR3 with reference TRBV19 and TRBJ1-2 gives the whole variable domain DGGITQSPKYLFRKEGQNVTLSCEQNLNHDAMYWYRQDPGQGLRLIYYSQIVNDFQKGDIAEGYSVSREKKESFPLTVTSAQKNPTAFYLCASSIDGTGDYGYTFGSGTRLTVV.

This clone appeared a single time. The chain recombines TRBV27 with TRBJ2-7, with 7 bases identical to TRBD1. CDR3 length: 16 amino acids. CDR1 and CDR2 (germline): MNHEY, SMNVEV (reference sequence). The junction had 9 bases not matched to a gene; V was cut back by 4 bases and J by 0 bases. The CDR3 loop reads CASSSSGTELSYEQYF. The CDR3 region has the DNA TGTGCCAGCAGTTCCTCCGGGACAGAGCTCTCCTACGAGCAGTACTTC.

This chain connects TRBV4-2 to TRBJ2-5, with a tentative D call TRBD1 (5 bases). Trimming shortened V by 1 base and J by 1 base, and 16 bases separated the two germline ends. The CDR3 has 17 amino acids. Germline lookup yields CDR1 LGHNA and CDR2 YNFKEQ. The CDR3 bases are TGTGCCAGCAGCCAAGGGGATGTCGGACACCTCCAAGAGACCCAGTACTTC. The encoded protein is CASSQGDVGHLQETQYF.

This sequence joins TRBV6-6 and TRBJ1-4; D gene uncertain. The ends were cut back, 6 bases at V and 8 bases at J, with 13 bases in the middle. The CDR3 has 13 residues. The germline V gene has CDR1 MNHNY and CDR2 SVGAGI (reference sequence). CDR3 nucleotide sequence: TGTGCCAGCAGGCAGACGTGGGAGGAAAAACTGTTTTTT. Translating it yields CASRQTWEEKLFF.

This clone showed up just once. This chain joins TRBV19 and TRBJ2-7; 8 positions agree with TRBD2. Germline V gene sequence: CDR1 LNHDA, CDR2 SQIVND (reference sequence). The CDR3 consists of 14 residues. V lost 5 bases to trimming and J lost 0 bases; unmatched junction nucleotides: 3. CDR3 protein: CASSPGTSSYEQYF. In nucleotides, the CDR3 is TGTGCCAGTAGTCCCGGGACTAGCTCCTACGAGCAGTACTTC.

The chain has TRBV29-1 and TRBJ2-2; tentatively, D is TRBD1 (6 bases). This CDR3 is 11 amino acids long. Looked up from germline, CDR1 is SQVTM and CDR2 is ANQGSEA. V dropped 4 bases and J dropped 7 bases, with 7 bases sitting between them. The CDR3 loop is CSVGGLGELFF. CDR3 in DNA: TGCAGCGTTGGGGGGCTCGGGGAGCTGTTTTTT.